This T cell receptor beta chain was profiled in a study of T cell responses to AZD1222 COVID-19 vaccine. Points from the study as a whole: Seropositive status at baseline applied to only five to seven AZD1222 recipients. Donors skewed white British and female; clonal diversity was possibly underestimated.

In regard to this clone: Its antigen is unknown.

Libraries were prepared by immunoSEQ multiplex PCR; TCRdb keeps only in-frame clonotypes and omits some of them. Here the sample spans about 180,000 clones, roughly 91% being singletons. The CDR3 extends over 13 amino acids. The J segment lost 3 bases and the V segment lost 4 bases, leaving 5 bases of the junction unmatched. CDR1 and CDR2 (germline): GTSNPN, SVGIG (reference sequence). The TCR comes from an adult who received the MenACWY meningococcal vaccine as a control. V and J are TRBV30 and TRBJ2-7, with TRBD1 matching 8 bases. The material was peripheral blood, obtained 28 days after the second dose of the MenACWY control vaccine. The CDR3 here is CAWNRGLDYEQYF. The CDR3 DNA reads TGTGCCTGGAACAGGGGGTTGGACTACGAGCAGTACTTC.